This is a list of T cell receptor beta chains from one sample in a study of regulatory T cells in long-lasting Graves disease. TCRdb ran MiXCR on the multiplex PCR reads and lists one entry per CDR3 protein. This sample carries approximately 690,000 distinct CDR3 sequences, 25% to 35% of them seen once, and the ten largest clones take about two fifths. The sequences come from peripheral blood mononuclear cells (PBMCs), collected when the disease was refractory, from a patient treated with antithyroid drugs. All receptors derive from a female donor with Graves disease. Both conserved end residues are part of each CDR3. Fields, in order: D gene, V gene, clone size, J gene, CDR3 protein, CDR3 DNA. The D gene is left open where the match is weak. Expanded clones get a size class; other rows say once, few or many, or leave the size out.

D gene: TRBD1
V gene: TRBV6-1
clone size: -
J gene: TRBJ2-6
CDR3 protein: CASSGGQGAVSGANVLTF
CDR3 DNA: TGTGCCAGCAGTGGCGGACAGGGGGCCGTCTCTGGGGCCAACGTCCTGACTTTC

D gene: -
V gene: TRBV6-5
clone size: -
J gene: TRBJ1-5
CDR3 protein: CASSYSPQLQGVGSNQPQHF
CDR3 DNA: TGTGCCAGCAGTTACTCTCCCCAACTACAGGGAGTGGGAAGCAATCAGCCCCAGCATTTT

D gene: -
V gene: TRBV15
clone size: -
J gene: TRBJ1-6
CDR3 protein: CATSRRGRGDSPLHF
CDR3 DNA: TGTGCCACCAGTAGAAGGGGTCGTGGTGATTCACCCCTCCACTTT

D gene: -
V gene: TRBV12-3/TRBV12-4
clone size: -
J gene: TRBJ2-2
CDR3 protein: CASRAFGGNAGELFF
CDR3 DNA: TGTGCCAGCAGGGCTTTCGGGGGAAACGCCGGGGAGCTGTTTTTT

D gene: -
V gene: TRBV18
clone size: -
J gene: TRBJ2-5
CDR3 protein: CASSPGLYIEYF
CDR3 DNA: TGTGCCAGCTCACCCGGACTCTATATAGAGTACTTC

D gene: -
V gene: TRBV6-5
clone size: many
J gene: TRBJ2-2
CDR3 protein: CASSYSLGDTGELFF
CDR3 DNA: TGTGCCAGCAGTTACAGCTTGGGGGACACCGGGGAGCTGTTTTTT

D gene: -
V gene: TRBV6-2/TRBV6-3
clone size: -
J gene: TRBJ1-3
CDR3 protein: CASSESSWGNTIYF
CDR3 DNA: TGTGCCAGCAGTGAAAGTTCCTGGGGAAACACCATATATTTT

D gene: TRBD1
V gene: TRBV11-2
clone size: -
J gene: TRBJ1-1
CDR3 protein: CASSGWSTGGSYTEAFF
CDR3 DNA: TGTGCCAGCAGCGGCTGGTCGACAGGGGGTTCTTACACTGAAGCTTTCTTT

D gene: -
V gene: TRBV6-5
clone size: few
J gene: TRBJ1-1
CDR3 protein: CASSYYQGSETEAFF
CDR3 DNA: TGTGCCAGCAGTTACTATCAGGGGAGTGAAACTGAAGCTTTCTTT

D gene: -
V gene: TRBV20-1
clone size: -
J gene: TRBJ2-7
CDR3 protein: CSATGGFHYEQYF
CDR3 DNA: TGCAGTGCTACCGGGGGCTTTCACTACGAGCAGTACTTC

D gene: TRBD1
V gene: TRBV28
clone size: -
J gene: TRBJ2-5
CDR3 protein: CASSSPTGGSSQETQYF
CDR3 DNA: TGTGCCAGCAGTTCCCCGACAGGGGGGAGTAGCCAAGAGACCCAGTACTTC

D gene: -
V gene: TRBV5-1
clone size: -
J gene: TRBJ1-3
CDR3 protein: CASSLRQRSSGNTIYF
CDR3 DNA: TGCGCCAGCAGCTTGAGACAACGGAGCTCTGGAAACACCATATATTTT

D gene: TRBD1
V gene: TRBV5-1
clone size: few
J gene: TRBJ1-1
CDR3 protein: CASREGQSHTEAFF
CDR3 DNA: TGCGCCAGCAGAGAGGGACAGTCGCACACTGAAGCTTTCTTT

D gene: TRBD2
V gene: TRBV20-1
clone size: once
J gene: TRBJ2-7
CDR3 protein: CSARGDTGTSGRREQYF
CDR3 DNA: TGCAGTGCTAGAGGTGATACCGGGACTAGCGGGAGGAGGGAGCAGTACTTC

D gene: -
V gene: TRBV20-1
clone size: once
J gene: TRBJ1-5
CDR3 protein: CSARPRGGGQPQHF
CDR3 DNA: TGCAGTGCTAGGCCCAGGGGAGGCGGTCAGCCCCAGCATTTT

D gene: -
V gene: TRBV3-1
clone size: -
J gene: TRBJ1-5
CDR3 protein: CASSSGPHNQPQHF
CDR3 DNA: TGTGCCAGCAGCTCCGGGCCGCACAATCAGCCCCAGCATTTT

D gene: TRBD1
V gene: TRBV28
clone size: many
J gene: TRBJ1-4
CDR3 protein: CASSPGGTVEKLFF
CDR3 DNA: TGTGCCAGCAGCCCAGGGGGAACGGTTGAAAAACTGTTTTTT

D gene: -
V gene: TRBV18
clone size: few
J gene: TRBJ1-1
CDR3 protein: CASSRVRETEAFF
CDR3 DNA: TGTGCCAGCTCACGGGTGAGGGAAACTGAAGCTTTCTTT

D gene: -
V gene: TRBV11-2
clone size: -
J gene: TRBJ2-1
CDR3 protein: CASSLSGGGTSYNEQFF
CDR3 DNA: TGTGCCAGCAGCTTGAGTGGAGGGGGGACTTCTTACAATGAGCAGTTCTTC

D gene: -
V gene: TRBV11-2
clone size: -
J gene: TRBJ1-2
CDR3 protein: CASSLARNDGYTF
CDR3 DNA: TGTGCCAGCAGCTTAGCACGGAACGATGGCTACACCTTC

D gene: -
V gene: TRBV6-2/TRBV6-3
clone size: few
J gene: TRBJ2-1
CDR3 protein: CASSREGVQQFF
CDR3 DNA: TGTGCCAGCAGCCGAGAAGGGGTCCAGCAGTTCTTC

D gene: -
V gene: TRBV12-3/TRBV12-4
clone size: many
J gene: TRBJ1-2
CDR3 protein: CASSLAGDNYGYTF
CDR3 DNA: TGTGCCAGCAGCTTAGCTGGGGATAACTATGGCTACACCTTC

D gene: -
V gene: TRBV6-5
clone size: many
J gene: TRBJ1-2
CDR3 protein: CASSYTANYGYTF
CDR3 DNA: TGTGCCAGCAGTTACACGGCTAACTATGGCTACACCTTC

D gene: -
V gene: TRBV29-1
clone size: few
J gene: TRBJ2-5
CDR3 protein: CSINGGLETQYF
CDR3 DNA: TGCAGCATCAACGGGGGCTTGGAGACCCAGTACTTC

D gene: TRBD2
V gene: TRBV6-2/TRBV6-3
clone size: many
J gene: TRBJ2-5
CDR3 protein: CASSYEGLAGQETQYF
CDR3 DNA: TGTGCCAGCAGTTACGAGGGACTAGCGGGGCAAGAGACCCAGTACTTC

D gene: TRBD1
V gene: TRBV5-5
clone size: -
J gene: TRBJ1-1
CDR3 protein: CASSLWTGGTEAFF
CDR3 DNA: TGTGCCAGCAGCTTATGGACAGGGGGCACTGAAGCTTTCTTT